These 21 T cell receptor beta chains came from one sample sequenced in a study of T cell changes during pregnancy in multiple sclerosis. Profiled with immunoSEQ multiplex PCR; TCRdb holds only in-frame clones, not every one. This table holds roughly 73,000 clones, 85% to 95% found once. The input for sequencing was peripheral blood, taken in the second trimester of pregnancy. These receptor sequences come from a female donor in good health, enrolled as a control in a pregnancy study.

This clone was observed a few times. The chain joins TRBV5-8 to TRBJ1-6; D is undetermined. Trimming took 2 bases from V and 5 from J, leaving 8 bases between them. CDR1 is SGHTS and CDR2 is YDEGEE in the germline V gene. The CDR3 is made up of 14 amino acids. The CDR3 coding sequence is TGTGCCAGCAGCTTCGGACTGGATAATTCACCCCTCCACTTT. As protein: CASSFGLDNSPLHF.

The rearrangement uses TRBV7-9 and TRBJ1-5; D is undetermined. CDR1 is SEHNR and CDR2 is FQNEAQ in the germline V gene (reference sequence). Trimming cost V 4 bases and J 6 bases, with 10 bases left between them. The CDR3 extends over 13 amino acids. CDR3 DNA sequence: TGTGCCAGCAGCTCCCCGGGGAGTCAGCCCCAGCATTTT. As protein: CASSSPGSQPQHF.

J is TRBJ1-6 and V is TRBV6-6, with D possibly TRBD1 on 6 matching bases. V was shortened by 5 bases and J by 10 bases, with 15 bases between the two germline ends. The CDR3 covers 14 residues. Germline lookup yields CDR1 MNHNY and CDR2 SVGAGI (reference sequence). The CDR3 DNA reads TGTGCCAGCAGTAAGGACAGCAGACGATCACCCCTCCACTTT. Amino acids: CASSKDSRRSPLHF.

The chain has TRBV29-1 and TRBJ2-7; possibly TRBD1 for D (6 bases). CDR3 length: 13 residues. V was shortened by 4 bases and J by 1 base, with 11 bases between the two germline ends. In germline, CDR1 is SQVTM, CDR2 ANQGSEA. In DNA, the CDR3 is TGCAGCGTTGTCGGGACACGGTCCTACGAGCAGTACTTC. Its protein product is CSVVGTRSYEQYF.

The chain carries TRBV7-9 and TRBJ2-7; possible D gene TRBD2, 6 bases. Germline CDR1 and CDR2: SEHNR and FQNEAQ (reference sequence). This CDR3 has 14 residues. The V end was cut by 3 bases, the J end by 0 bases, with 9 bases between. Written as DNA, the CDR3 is TGTGCCAGCAGCTTTGGGGGGAGCTCCTACGAGCAGTACTTC. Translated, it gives CASSFGGSSYEQYF.

The chain's CDR3 is CASSIQGHSNQPQHF. CDR3 in DNA: TGTGCCAGTAGTATCCAGGGCCATAGCAATCAGCCCCAGCATTTT. This chain links TRBV19 with TRBJ1-5; perhaps TRBD1 as D (5 bases). There are 15 residues in the CDR3. Per germline, CDR1 LNHDA and CDR2 SQIVND (reference sequence). V shed 3 bases and J shed 0 bases, with 9 bases lying between them. Full variable domain (outside the CDR3, taken from reference TRBV19 and TRBJ1-5): DGGITQSPKYLFRKEGQNVTLSCEQNLNHDAMYWYRQDPGQGLRLIYYSQIVNDFQKGDIAEGYSVSREKKESFPLTVTSAQKNPTAFYLCASSIQGHSNQPQHFGDGTRLSIL.

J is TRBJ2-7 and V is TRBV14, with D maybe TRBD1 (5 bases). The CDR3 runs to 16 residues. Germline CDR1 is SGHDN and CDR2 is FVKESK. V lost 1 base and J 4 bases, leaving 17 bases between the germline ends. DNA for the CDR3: TGTGCCAGCAGCCAAGGTGGCAGGGCCATGGGTTACGAGCAGTACTTC. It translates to CASSQGGRAMGYEQYF.

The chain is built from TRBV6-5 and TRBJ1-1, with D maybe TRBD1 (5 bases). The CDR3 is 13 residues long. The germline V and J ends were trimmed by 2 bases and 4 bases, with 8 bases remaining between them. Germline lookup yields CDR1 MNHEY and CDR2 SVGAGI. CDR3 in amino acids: CASSYLDSTEAFF. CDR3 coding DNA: TGTGCCAGCAGTTACCTTGACAGCACTGAAGCTTTCTTT.

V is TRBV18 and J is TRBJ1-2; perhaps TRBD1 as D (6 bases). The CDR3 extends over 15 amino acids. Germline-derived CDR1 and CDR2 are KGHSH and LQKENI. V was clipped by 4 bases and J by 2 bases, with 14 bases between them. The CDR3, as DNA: TGTGCCAGCTCACGACCGGGACACACCAACTATGGCTACACCTTC. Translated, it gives CASSRPGHTNYGYTF.

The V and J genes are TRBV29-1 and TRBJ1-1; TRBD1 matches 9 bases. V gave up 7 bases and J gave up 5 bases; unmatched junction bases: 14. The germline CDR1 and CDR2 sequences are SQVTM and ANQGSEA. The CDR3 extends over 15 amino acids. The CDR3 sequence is CSGKPGTGTRTEAFF. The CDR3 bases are TGCAGCGGGAAACCCGGGACAGGGACACGGACTGAAGCTTTCTTT. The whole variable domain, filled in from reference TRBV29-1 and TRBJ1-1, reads SAVISQKPSRDICQRGTSLTIQCQVDSQVTMMFWYRQQPGQSLTLIATANQGSEATYESGFVIDKFPISRPNLTFSTLTVSNMSPEDSSIYLCSGKPGTGTRTEAFFGQGTRLTVV.

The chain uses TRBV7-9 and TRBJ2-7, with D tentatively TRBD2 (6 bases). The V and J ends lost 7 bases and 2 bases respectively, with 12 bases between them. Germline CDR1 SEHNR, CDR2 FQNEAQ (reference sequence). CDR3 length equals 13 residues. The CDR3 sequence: CASTSRGTYEQYF. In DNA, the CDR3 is TGTGCCAGCACAAGCCGGGGGACCTACGAGCAGTACTTC.

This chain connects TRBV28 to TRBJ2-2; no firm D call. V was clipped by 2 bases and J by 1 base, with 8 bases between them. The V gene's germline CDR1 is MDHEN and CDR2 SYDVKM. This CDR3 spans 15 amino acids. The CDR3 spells CASSLAQWNTGELFF. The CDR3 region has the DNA TGTGCCAGCAGTTTAGCCCAGTGGAACACCGGGGAGCTGTTTTTT.

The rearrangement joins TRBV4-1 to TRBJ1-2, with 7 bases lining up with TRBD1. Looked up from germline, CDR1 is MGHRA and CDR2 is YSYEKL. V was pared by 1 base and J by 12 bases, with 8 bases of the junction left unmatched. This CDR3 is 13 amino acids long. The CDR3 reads CASSQAGGQANTF. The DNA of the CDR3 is TGCGCCAGCAGCCAAGCTGGCGGACAGGCGAACACCTTC.

The CDR3 coding sequence is TGTGCCAGCACGGGACAGAATTTGAACACTGAAGCTTTCTTT. It yields the protein CASTGQNLNTEAFF. The V gene is TRBV18, the J gene TRBJ1-1, with TRBD1 matching 7 bases. Germline V gives CDR1 KGHSH, CDR2 LQKENI. The CDR3 spans 14 residues. With V trimmed by 8 bases and J by 0 bases, 6 bases remained unmatched.

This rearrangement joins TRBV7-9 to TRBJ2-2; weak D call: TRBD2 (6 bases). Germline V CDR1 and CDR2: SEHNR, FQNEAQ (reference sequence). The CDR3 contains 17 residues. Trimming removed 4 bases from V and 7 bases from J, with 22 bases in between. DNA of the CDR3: TGTGCCAGCAGCTCTCCGATCACTAGCTCCGACAGCGGGGAGCTGTTTTTT. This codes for CASSSPITSSDSGELFF. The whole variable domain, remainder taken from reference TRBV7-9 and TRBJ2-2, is DTGVSQNPRHKITKRGQNVTFRCDPISEHNRLYWYRQTLGQGPEFLTYFQNEAQLEKSRLLSDRFSAERPKGSFSTLEIQRTEQGDSAMYLCASSSPITSSDSGELFFGEGSRLTVL.

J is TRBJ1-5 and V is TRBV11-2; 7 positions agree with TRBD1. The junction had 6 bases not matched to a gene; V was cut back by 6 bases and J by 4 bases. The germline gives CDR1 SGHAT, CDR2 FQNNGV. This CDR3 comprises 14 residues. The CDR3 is CASSPGQLNQPQHF. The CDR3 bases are TGTGCCAGCAGTCCGGGACAGCTTAATCAGCCCCAGCATTTT.

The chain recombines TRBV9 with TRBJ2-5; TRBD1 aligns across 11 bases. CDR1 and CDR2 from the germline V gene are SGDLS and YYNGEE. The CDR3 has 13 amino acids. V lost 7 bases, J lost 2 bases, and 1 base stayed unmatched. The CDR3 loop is CASGQGAQETQYF. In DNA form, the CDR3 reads TGTGCCAGCGGACAGGGGGCTCAAGAGACCCAGTACTTC.

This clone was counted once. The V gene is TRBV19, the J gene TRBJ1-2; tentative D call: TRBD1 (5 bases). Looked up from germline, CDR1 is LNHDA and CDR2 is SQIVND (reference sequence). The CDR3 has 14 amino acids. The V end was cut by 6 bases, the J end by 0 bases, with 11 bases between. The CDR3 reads CASRDSNSNYGYTF. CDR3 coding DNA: TGTGCCAGTAGAGACAGTAACTCTAACTATGGCTACACCTTC.

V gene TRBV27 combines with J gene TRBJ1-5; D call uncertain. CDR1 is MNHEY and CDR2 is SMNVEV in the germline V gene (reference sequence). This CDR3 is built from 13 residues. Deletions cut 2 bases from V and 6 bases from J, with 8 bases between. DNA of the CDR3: TGTGCCAGCAGTTTACAAGAGTCTCAGCCCCAGCATTTT. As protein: CASSLQESQPQHF.

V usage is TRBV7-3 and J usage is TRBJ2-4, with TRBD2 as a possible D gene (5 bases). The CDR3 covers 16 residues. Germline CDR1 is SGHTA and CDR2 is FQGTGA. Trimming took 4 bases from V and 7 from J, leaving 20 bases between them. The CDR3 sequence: CASSSPSQGPGNIQYF. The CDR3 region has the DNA TGTGCCAGCAGCTCACCTTCCCAAGGACCGGGGAACATTCAGTACTTC.

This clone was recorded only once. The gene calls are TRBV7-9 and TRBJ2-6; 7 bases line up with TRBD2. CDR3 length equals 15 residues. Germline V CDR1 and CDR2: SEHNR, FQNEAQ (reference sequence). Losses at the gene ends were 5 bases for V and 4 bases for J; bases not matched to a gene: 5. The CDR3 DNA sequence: TGTGCCAGCAGCCGGGGGGTGGCAGGGGCCAACGTCCTGACTTTC. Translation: CASSRGVAGANVLTF.